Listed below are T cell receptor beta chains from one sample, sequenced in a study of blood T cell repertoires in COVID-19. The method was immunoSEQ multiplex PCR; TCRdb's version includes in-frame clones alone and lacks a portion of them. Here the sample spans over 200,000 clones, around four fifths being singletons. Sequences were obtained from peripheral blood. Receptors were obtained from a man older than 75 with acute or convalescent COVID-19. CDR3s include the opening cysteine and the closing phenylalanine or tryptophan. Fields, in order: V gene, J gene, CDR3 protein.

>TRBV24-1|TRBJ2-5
CATSDFEETQYF
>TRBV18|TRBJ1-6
CASSPRGLNYNSPLHF
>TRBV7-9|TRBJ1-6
CASSFQGSLNSPLHF
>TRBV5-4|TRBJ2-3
CASSSEGRGLRGAQYF
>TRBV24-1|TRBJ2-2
CATSDPGQANTGELFF
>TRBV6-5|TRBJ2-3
CASSSDRGLGTQYF
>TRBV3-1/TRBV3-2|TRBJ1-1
CASSQEVWTGLNTEAFF
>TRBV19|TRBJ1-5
CASSTGFSNQPQHF
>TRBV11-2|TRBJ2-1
CASSANSGTYNEQFF
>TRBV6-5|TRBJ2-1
CASSTQGGNEQFF
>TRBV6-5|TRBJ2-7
CASHSTSGLPYF